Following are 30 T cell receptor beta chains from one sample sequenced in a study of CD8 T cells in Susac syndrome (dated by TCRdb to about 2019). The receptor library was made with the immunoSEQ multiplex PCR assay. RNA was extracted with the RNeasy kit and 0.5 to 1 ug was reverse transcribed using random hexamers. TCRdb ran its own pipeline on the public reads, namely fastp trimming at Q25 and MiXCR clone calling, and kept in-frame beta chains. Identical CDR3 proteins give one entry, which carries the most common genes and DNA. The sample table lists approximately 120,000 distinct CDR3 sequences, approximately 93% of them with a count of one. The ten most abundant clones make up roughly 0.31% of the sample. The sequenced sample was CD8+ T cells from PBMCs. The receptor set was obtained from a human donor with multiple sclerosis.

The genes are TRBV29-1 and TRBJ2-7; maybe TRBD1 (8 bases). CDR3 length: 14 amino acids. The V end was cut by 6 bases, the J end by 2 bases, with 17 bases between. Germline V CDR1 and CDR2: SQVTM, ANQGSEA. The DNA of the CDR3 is TGCAGCGTGCGGGGGACAGGAAGGCCCTACGAGCAGTACTTC. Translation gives CSVRGTGRPYEQYF.

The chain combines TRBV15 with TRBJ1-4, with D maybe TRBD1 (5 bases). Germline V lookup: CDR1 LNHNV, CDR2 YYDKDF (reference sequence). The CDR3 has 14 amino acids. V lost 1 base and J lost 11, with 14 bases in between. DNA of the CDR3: TGTGCCACCAGCAGAGTGGACACTACAGGTAAACTGTTTTTT. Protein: CATSRVDTTGKLFF.

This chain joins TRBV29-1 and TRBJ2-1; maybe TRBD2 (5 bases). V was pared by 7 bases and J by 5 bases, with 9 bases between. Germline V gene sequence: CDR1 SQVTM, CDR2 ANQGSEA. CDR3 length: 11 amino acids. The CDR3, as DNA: TGCAGCGCCGAGGGAGACAATGAGCAGTTCTTC. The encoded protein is CSAEGDNEQFF.

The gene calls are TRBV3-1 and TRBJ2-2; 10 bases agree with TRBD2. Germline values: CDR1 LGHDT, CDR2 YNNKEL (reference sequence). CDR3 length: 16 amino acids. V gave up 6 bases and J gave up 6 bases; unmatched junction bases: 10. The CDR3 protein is CASSPRGTSVPGELFF. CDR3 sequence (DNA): TGTGCCAGCAGTCCCCGGGGGACTAGCGTGCCCGGGGAGCTGTTTTTT.

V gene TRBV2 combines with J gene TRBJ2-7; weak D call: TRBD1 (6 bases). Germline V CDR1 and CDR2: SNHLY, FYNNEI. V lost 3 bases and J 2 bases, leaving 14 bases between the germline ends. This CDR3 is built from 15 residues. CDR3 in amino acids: CASSDSVQGAYEQYF. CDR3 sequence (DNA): TGTGCCAGCAGTGATTCGGTACAGGGCGCCTACGAGCAGTACTTC.

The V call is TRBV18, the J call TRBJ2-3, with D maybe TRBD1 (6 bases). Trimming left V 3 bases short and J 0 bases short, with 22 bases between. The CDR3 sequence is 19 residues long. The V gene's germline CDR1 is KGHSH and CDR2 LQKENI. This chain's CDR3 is CASSPPPWTEPFSTDTQYF. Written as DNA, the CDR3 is TGTGCCAGCTCACCCCCCCCATGGACAGAACCCTTTAGCACAGATACGCAGTATTTT.

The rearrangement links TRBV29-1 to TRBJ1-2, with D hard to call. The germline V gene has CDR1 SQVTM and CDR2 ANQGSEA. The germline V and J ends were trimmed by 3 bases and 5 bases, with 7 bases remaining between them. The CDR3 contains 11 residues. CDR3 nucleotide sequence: TGCAGCGTTGAGGCGCGATATGGCTACACCTTC. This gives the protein CSVEARYGYTF.

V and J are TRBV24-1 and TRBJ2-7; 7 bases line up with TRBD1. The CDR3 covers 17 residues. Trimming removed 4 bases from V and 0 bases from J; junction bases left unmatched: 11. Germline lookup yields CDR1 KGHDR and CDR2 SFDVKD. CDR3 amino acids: CATSEFDRVSASYEQYV. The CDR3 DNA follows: TGTGCCACCAGTGAATTCGACAGGGTCTCGGCCTCCTACGAGCAGTACGTC.

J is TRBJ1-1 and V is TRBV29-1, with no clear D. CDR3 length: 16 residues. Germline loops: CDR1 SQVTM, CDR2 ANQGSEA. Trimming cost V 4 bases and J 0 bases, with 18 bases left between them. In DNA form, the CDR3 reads TGCAGCGTTGCGGGAGACTGGCAGACGATGAACACTGAAGCTTTCTTT. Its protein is CSVAGDWQTMNTEAFF. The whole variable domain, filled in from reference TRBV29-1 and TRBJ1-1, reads SAVISQKPSRDICQRGTSLTIQCQVDSQVTMMFWYRQQPGQSLTLIATANQGSEATYESGFVIDKFPISRPNLTFSTLTVSNMSPEDSSIYLCSVAGDWQTMNTEAFFGQGTRLTVV.

Here the CDR3 reads CASSLGILAGRTQETQYF. The CDR3 nucleotides are TGCGCCAGCAGCTTGGGTATTTTGGCAGGGCGTACCCAAGAGACCCAGTACTTC. V gene TRBV5-1 combines with J gene TRBJ2-5, with TRBD1 as a possible D gene (5 bases). This CDR3 region has 18 residues. CDR1 and CDR2 (germline): SGHRS, YFSETQ. Trimming removed 0 bases from V and 1 base from J, with 19 bases in between.

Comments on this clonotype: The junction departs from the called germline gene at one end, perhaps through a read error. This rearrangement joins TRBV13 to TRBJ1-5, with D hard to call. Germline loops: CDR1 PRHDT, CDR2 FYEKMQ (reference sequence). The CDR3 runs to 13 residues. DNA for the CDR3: TGTGCCAGCGGCTTAGGCGGGAGGACGCCCCAGCATTTT. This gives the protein CASGLGGRTPQHF.

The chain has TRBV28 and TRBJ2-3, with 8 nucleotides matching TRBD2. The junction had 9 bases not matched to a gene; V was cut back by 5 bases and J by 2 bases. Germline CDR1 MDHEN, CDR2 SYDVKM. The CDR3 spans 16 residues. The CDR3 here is CASSPLRGGLTDTQYF. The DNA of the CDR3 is TGTGCCAGCAGTCCCCTTCGGGGGGGCCTCACAGATACGCAGTATTTT.

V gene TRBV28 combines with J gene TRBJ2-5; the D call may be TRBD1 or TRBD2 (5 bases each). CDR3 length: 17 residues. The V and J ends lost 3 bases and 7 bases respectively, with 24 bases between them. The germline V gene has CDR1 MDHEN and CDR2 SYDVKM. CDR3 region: CASSFPDRRNPGRTQYF. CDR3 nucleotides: TGTGCCAGCAGTTTCCCCGATCGGCGGAACCCGGGACGGACCCAGTACTTC.

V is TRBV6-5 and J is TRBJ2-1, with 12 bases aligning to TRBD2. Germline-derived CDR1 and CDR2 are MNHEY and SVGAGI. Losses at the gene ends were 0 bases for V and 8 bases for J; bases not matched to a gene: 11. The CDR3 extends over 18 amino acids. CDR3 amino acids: CASSYSWLAGGPGDEQFF. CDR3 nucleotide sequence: TGTGCCAGCAGTTACTCGTGGCTAGCGGGGGGGCCAGGGGATGAGCAGTTCTTC.

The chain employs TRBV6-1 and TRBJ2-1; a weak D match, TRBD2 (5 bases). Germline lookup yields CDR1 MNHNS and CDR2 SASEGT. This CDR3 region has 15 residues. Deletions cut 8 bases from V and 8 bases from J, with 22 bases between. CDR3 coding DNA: TGTGCCAGCCTCCGATGGGAGAGGGCCGGGGATGAGCAGTTCTTC. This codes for CASLRWERAGDEQFF.

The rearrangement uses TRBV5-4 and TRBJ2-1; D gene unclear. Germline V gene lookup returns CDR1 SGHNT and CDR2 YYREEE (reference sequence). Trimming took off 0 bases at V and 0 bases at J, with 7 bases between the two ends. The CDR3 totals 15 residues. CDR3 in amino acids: CASSLARSSYNEQFF. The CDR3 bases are TGTGCCAGCAGCTTGGCTCGGAGCTCCTACAATGAGCAGTTCTTC.

CDR3 protein: CATLVTGGSTDTQYF. In nucleotides, the CDR3 is TGTGCCACCCTGGTTACGGGGGGGAGCACAGATACGCAGTATTTT. The rearrangement links TRBV27 to TRBJ2-3, with 8 bases matching TRBD2. Trimming took 10 bases from V and 0 from J; bases not matched to a gene: 9. Germline loops: CDR1 MNHEY, CDR2 SMNVEV (reference sequence). This CDR3 has 15 amino acids.

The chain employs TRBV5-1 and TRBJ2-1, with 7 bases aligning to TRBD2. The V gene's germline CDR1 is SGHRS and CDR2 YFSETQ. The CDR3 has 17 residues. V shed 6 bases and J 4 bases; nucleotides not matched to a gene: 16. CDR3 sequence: CASTPRGPSGLYNEQFF. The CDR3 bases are TGCGCCAGCACCCCACGGGGACCTAGCGGACTATACAATGAGCAGTTCTTC.

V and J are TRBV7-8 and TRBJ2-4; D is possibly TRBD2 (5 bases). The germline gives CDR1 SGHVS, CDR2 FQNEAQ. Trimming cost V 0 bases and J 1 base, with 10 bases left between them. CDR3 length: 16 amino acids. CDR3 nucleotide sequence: TGTGCCAGCAGCTTAGCGTCGGGATACGCCAAAAACATTCAGTACTTC. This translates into CASSLASGYAKNIQYF.

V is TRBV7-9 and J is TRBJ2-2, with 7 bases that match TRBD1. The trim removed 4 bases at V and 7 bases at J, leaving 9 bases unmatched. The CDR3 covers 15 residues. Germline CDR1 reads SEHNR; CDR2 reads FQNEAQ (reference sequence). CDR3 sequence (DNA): TGTGCCAGCAGCTCCCGGGACAGATCCATCGGGGAGCTGTTTTTT. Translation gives CASSSRDRSIGELFF.

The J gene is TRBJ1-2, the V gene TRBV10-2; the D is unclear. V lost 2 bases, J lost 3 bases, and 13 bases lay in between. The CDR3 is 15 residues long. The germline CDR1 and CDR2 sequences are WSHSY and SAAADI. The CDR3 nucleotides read TGCGCCAGCAGTGAGATAACCCAACGCCACTATGGCTACACCTTC. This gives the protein CASSEITQRHYGYTF.

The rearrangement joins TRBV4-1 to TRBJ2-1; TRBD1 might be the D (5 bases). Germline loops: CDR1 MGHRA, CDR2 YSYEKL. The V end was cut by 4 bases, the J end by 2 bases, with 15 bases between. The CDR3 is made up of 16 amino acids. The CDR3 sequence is CASSRVAGWTYNEQFF. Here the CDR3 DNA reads TGCGCCAGCAGCCGAGTCGCAGGGTGGACCTACAATGAGCAGTTCTTC.

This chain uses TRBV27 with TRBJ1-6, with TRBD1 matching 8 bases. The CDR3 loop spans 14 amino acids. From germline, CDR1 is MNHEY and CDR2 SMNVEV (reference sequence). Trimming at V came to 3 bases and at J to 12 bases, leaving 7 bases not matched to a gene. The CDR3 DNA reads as TGTGCCAGCAGTTTTGACAGGGGAGGACAACCCCTCCACTTT. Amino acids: CASSFDRGGQPLHF.

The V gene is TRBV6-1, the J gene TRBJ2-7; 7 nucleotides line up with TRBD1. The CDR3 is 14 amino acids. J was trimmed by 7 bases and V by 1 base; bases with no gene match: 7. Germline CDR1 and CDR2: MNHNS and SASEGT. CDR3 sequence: CASSEDKGADEQYF. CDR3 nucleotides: TGTGCCAGCAGTGAAGATAAGGGGGCGGATGAGCAGTACTTC.

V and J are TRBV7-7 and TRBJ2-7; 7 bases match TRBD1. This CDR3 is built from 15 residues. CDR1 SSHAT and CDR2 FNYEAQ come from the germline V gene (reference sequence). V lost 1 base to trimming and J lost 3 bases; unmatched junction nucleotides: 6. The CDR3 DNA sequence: TGTGCCAGCAGCTTAGGCCAGGGGGATGGCTACGAGCAGTACTTC. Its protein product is CASSLGQGDGYEQYF.

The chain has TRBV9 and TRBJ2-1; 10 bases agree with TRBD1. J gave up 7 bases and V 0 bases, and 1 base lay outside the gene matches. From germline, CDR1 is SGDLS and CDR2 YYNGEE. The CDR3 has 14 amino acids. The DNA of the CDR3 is TGTGCCAGCAGCGTAGGACAGGGGGCGAATGAGCAGTTCTTC. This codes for CASSVGQGANEQFF.

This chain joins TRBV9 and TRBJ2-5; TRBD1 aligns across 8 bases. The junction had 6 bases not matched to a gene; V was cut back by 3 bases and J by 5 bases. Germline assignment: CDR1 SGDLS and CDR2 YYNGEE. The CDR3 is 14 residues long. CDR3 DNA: TGTGCCAGCAGCGCGTCAGGGGGCATGGAGACCCAGTACTTC. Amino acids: CASSASGGMETQYF.

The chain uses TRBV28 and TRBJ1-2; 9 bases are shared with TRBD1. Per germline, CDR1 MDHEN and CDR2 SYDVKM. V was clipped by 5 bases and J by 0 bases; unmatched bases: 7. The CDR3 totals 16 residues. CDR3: CASSPGQGVSNYGYTF. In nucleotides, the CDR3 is TGTGCCAGCAGTCCGGGACAGGGAGTGTCTAACTATGGCTACACCTTC.

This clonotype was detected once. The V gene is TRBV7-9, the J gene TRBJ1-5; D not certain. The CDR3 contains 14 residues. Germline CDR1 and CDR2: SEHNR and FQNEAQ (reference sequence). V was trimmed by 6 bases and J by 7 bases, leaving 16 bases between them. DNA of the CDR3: TGTGCCAGCAGTGGAGAGGGTTACTACCAGCCCCAGCATTTT. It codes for CASSGEGYYQPQHF. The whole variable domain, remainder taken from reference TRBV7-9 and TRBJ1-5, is DTGVSQNPRHKITKRGQNVTFRCDPISEHNRLYWYRQTLGQGPEFLTYFQNEAQLEKSRLLSDRFSAERPKGSFSTLEIQRTEQGDSAMYLCASSGEGYYQPQHFGDGTRLSIL.

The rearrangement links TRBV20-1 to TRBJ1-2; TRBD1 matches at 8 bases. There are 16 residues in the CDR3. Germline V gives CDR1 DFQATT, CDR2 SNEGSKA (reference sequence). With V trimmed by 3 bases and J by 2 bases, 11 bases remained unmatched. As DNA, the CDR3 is TGCAGTGCTAGCGTCGAATGGGACAGGCAAAACTATGGCTACACCTTC. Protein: CSASVEWDRQNYGYTF.